The 20 T cell receptor beta chains in this list originate from one sample, sequenced in a study of cytomegalovirus exposure and HLA in healthy donors. Primers included in the PCR were 60 Vbeta and 13 Jbeta primers. The method was immunoSEQ multiplex PCR; TCRdb's version includes in-frame clones alone and lacks a portion of them. The sample includes approximately 72,000 clones, around 70% seen only once; the top ten take about 20%. The specimen was PBMCs. These receptors came from a man in his forties or fifties in good health and CMV-seropositive.

This sequence joins TRBV18 and TRBJ1-1, with 7 bases lining up with TRBD1. The CDR3 runs to 13 residues. Unmatched junction bases numbered 4, after V lost 6 bases and J lost 3 bases. The germline V gene has CDR1 KGHSH and CDR2 LQKENI. DNA of the CDR3: TGTGCCAGCTCTCCTACAGGGGACACTGAAGCTTTCTTT. Its protein product is CASSPTGDTEAFF.

V and J are TRBV7-3 and TRBJ1-2; D call uncertain. The V gene's germline CDR1 is SGHTA and CDR2 FQGTGA. CDR3 length: 13 amino acids. Trimming shortened V by 5 bases and J by 6 bases, and 13 bases separated the two germline ends. The CDR3, as DNA: TGTGCCAGCAGCGACGGCCGTACAGATGGCTACACCTTC. Translating gives CASSDGRTDGYTF.

The rearrangement uses TRBV6-5 and TRBJ2-5, with 9 bases aligning to TRBD2. Germline V gene data show CDR1 as MNHEY and CDR2 as SVGAGI. The junction had 1 base not matched to a gene; V was cut back by 0 bases and J by 2 bases. This CDR3 is built from 15 residues. The CDR3 region is CASSYSLAGQETQYF. Here the CDR3 DNA reads TGTGCCAGCAGTTACTCCCTAGCGGGACAAGAGACCCAGTACTTC.

V and J are TRBV11-3 and TRBJ1-1, with D perhaps matching TRBD1 (6 bases). Trimming removed 1 base at V and 0 bases at J, with 12 bases between. CDR1 is SGHNT and CDR2 is YENEEA in the germline V gene. The CDR3 loop spans 16 amino acids. In DNA form, the CDR3 reads TGTGCCAGCAGCTTAGCGCTCCAGGGGTTGAACACTGAAGCTTTCTTT. It yields the protein CASSLALQGLNTEAFF.

The chain employs TRBV29-1 and TRBJ1-2; 10 bases are shared with TRBD1. Losses at the gene ends were 7 bases for V and 8 bases for J; bases not matched to a gene: 13. CDR1 is SQVTM, CDR2 ANQGSEA, per germline. The CDR3 loop spans 14 amino acids. CDR3 sequence: CSAHEGQGIMGYTF. The CDR3 region has the DNA TGCAGCGCCCATGAGGGACAGGGGATTATGGGCTACACCTTC.

The CDR3 region is CASSYSGGIQPQHF. CDR3 coding DNA: TGTGCCAGCAGTTACTCGGGAGGGATTCAGCCCCAGCATTTT. The chain is built from TRBV6-5 and TRBJ1-5, with D unclear. The CDR3 length is 14 residues. From germline, CDR1 is MNHEY and CDR2 SVGAGI. Trimming left V 0 bases short and J 6 bases short, with 9 bases between.

As concerns this clone: This specimen includes other DNA sequences encoding the same CDR3. The chain uses TRBV6-5 and TRBJ1-6, with 8 bases aligning to TRBD1. The CDR3 is made up of 14 amino acids. V trimming: 6 bases; J trimming: 5 bases; junction bases outside the gene matches: 3. CDR1 is MNHEY and CDR2 is SVGAGI in the germline V gene. CDR3 in amino acids: CASRGQVNNSPLHF. The CDR3 coding sequence is TGTGCCAGCAGGGGACAGGTGAATAATTCACCCCTCCACTTT.

This chain joins TRBV6-5 and TRBJ1-1; no firm D call. Trimming stripped 0 bases from V and 7 bases from J, with 6 bases between. Germline-derived CDR1 and CDR2 are MNHEY and SVGAGI. This CDR3 region has 12 residues. CDR3 DNA sequence: TGTGCCAGCAGTTACTCGTTCGGTGAAGCTTTCTTT. Amino acid sequence: CASSYSFGEAFF.

The chain combines TRBV18 with TRBJ1-1; 8 bases map to TRBD1. With V trimmed by 3 bases and J by 3 bases, 6 bases remained unmatched. Germline V gene data show CDR1 as KGHSH and CDR2 as LQKENI. The CDR3 is made up of 15 amino acids. The CDR3 DNA reads TGTGCCAGCTCACCCGGACAGGGCGGTTACACTGAAGCTTTCTTT. Translating gives CASSPGQGGYTEAFF.

The CDR3 spells CASSAGPAYEQYF. For the CDR3, the DNA is TGTGCCAGTAGTGCAGGCCCAGCCTACGAGCAGTACTTC. The rearrangement links TRBV19 to TRBJ2-5; D gene uncertain. The DNA end lines up better with TRBJ2-7; the J call may be wrong. The CDR3 has 13 residues. Germline CDR1 LNHDA, CDR2 SQIVND (reference sequence).

The genes are TRBV4-1 and TRBJ1-1, with D possibly matching TRBD1 (5 bases). The CDR3 covers 15 residues. V gave up 4 bases and J gave up 0 bases, with 12 bases separating them. Germline lookup yields CDR1 MGHRA and CDR2 YSYEKL. CDR3 loop: CASSPIRALNTEAFF. Written as DNA, the CDR3 is TGCGCCAGCAGCCCCATCAGGGCGTTGAACACTGAAGCTTTCTTT.

This chain connects TRBV28 to TRBJ2-1, with 10 nucleotides matching TRBD2. J was trimmed by 16 bases and V by 3 bases; bases with no gene match: 12. Germline-derived CDR1 and CDR2 are MDHEN and SYDVKM. The CDR3 runs to 14 residues. The CDR3 loop is CASSFRASGGLVFF. For the CDR3, the DNA is TGTGCCAGCAGTTTTCGGGCTAGCGGGGGACTTGTTTTCTTC.

This chain uses TRBV7-8 with TRBJ2-7, with 10 bases aligning to TRBD1. Unmatched junction bases numbered 7, after V lost 5 bases and J lost 6 bases. This CDR3 has 14 residues. Looked up from germline, CDR1 is SGHVS and CDR2 is FQNEAQ. CDR3 nucleotide sequence: TGTGCCAGCAGCAAAGGGACAGGGGAGTCCGAGCAGTACTTC. It yields the protein CASSKGTGESEQYF.

The J gene is TRBJ1-1, the V gene TRBV10-3, with a possible D match to TRBD1 (5 bases). V dropped 2 bases and J dropped 3 bases, with 10 bases sitting between them. Germline CDR1 is ENHRY and CDR2 is SYGVKD. The CDR3 runs 14 residues. The CDR3 DNA sequence: TGTGCCATCAGTGAGAGCAGGGAGGACACTGAAGCTTTCTTT. Protein product: CAISESREDTEAFF.

The chain couples TRBV10-2 to TRBJ2-5; 11 positions match TRBD2. The assigned J gene may be wrong: the sequence end matches TRBJ2-7 better. The CDR3 is 14 amino acids. Germline loops: CDR1 WSHSY, CDR2 SAAADI. The DNA for the CDR3 is TGCGCCAGCAGGTCCGGGACTAGCGGCTACGAGCAGTACTTC. This gives the protein CASRSGTSGYEQYF.

This rearrangement joins TRBV18 to TRBJ1-3; D might be TRBD1 (6 bases). The CDR3 covers 14 residues. Germline-derived CDR1 and CDR2 are KGHSH and LQKENI. Trimming left V 3 bases short and J 4 bases short, with 10 bases between. Written as DNA, the CDR3 is TGTGCCAGCTCACCGGGGGCAGCAGGAAACACCATATATTTT. This gives the protein CASSPGAAGNTIYF.

This clone has just a few counts. The chain combines TRBV7-6 with TRBJ2-3; TRBD1 aligns across 7 bases. Germline V CDR1 and CDR2: SGHVS, FNYEAQ. Trimming took 2 bases from V and 3 from J; bases not matched to a gene: 5. The CDR3 length is 15 residues. Here the CDR3 reads CASSLRGLGTDTQYF. The CDR3 coding sequence is TGTGCCAGCAGCTTAAGGGGGCTCGGGACAGATACGCAGTATTTT.

The chain recombines TRBV5-1 with TRBJ2-5; D call uncertain. Germline loops: CDR1 SGHRS, CDR2 YFSETQ. The CDR3 contains 13 residues. Trimming took off 6 bases at V and 3 bases at J, with 12 bases between the two ends. In DNA, the CDR3 is TGCGCCAGCAACAGAGCTACCGAAGAGACCCAGTACTTC. This sequence encodes CASNRATEETQYF.

The chain uses TRBV9 and TRBJ2-5, with D possibly being TRBD1 (7 bases). The J call may be mistaken, given a closer DNA end match to TRBJ2-7. This CDR3 has 15 residues. Germline V gives CDR1 SGDLS, CDR2 YYNGEE. For the CDR3, the DNA is TGTGCCAGCAGCCAGAGGGGCAGGGGGGCCTACGAGCAGTACTTC. This gives the protein CASSQRGRGAYEQYF.

This chain joins TRBV2 and TRBJ2-1; 12 positions match TRBD2. Germline CDR1 reads SNHLY; CDR2 reads FYNNEI. The V segment lost 6 bases and the J segment 4 bases; nucleotides outside the gene matches: 4. This CDR3 has 15 residues. The CDR3 nucleotides read TGTGCCAGCAGCTTGACTAGCGGGGGTTACAATGAGCAGTTCTTC. This translates into CASSLTSGGYNEQFF.